This is a list of T cell receptor beta chains from one sample in a study of regulatory T cells in long-lasting Graves disease. MiXCR was run by TCRdb on the multiplex PCR reads, yielding one entry per CDR3 protein. Here the sample spans 360,000 or so distinct CDR3 sequences, 15% to 20% being singletons. These data were likewise used in another study, on T cells in Graves' hyperthyroidism and ophthalmopathy.

Here the sequenced sample was peripheral blood mononuclear cells (PBMCs), taken at new diagnosis, from a patient treated with antithyroid drugs. Source of these receptors: a young woman with Graves disease. Each CDR3 is given with its conserved first and last residue. Fields, in order: clone size, V gene, CDR3 protein. Some rows mark clone size as missing; the rest say once, few, many or name a class of expanded clone.

abundance: -
v_gene: TRBV7-9
CDR3aa: CASSLLGQGRETQYF

abundance: -
v_gene: TRBV4-1
CDR3aa: CASSQDRGQYSNQPQHF

abundance: many
v_gene: TRBV19
CDR3aa: CASSIDGLARERPYEQYF

abundance: few
v_gene: TRBV9
CDR3aa: CASSVAPTDLYEQYF

abundance: many
v_gene: TRBV11-2
CDR3aa: CASSLDVRRGILWSPLHF

abundance: -
v_gene: TRBV5-1
CDR3aa: CASSLATSPLHF

abundance: -
v_gene: TRBV10-2
CDR3aa: CASRREYEQYF

abundance: few
v_gene: TRBV6-1
CDR3aa: CASSRWRDATYEQYF

abundance: -
v_gene: TRBV20-1
CDR3aa: CSARDLERNTEAFF

abundance: many
v_gene: TRBV12-3/TRBV12-4
CDR3aa: CASRSGTGDYEQYF

abundance: many
v_gene: TRBV5-1
CDR3aa: CASSLEGSGEQFF

abundance: many
v_gene: TRBV14
CDR3aa: CASSQSGKVKSPLHF

abundance: few
v_gene: TRBV2
CDR3aa: CASRGTLRYNEQFF

abundance: many
v_gene: TRBV29-1
CDR3aa: CSVERRHTDTQYF

abundance: many
v_gene: TRBV7-9
CDR3aa: CASSGTSVADTQYF

abundance: few
v_gene: TRBV27
CDR3aa: CASRGEYEQYF

abundance: -
v_gene: TRBV6-1
CDR3aa: CASGSNQPQHF

abundance: many
v_gene: TRBV20-1
CDR3aa: CSASIGTPNTGELFF

abundance: many
v_gene: TRBV20-1
CDR3aa: CSATRGAGETQYF

abundance: -
v_gene: TRBV7-9
CDR3aa: CASSPRLAGTTDTQYF

abundance: many
v_gene: TRBV5-1
CDR3aa: CASSLEGSLATEAFF

abundance: -
v_gene: TRBV4-1
CDR3aa: CASSTAGTYGYTF

abundance: few
v_gene: TRBV10-3
CDR3aa: CATRAVGTDTQYF

abundance: many
v_gene: TRBV30
CDR3aa: CACPGQGNGNYGYTF

abundance: -
v_gene: TRBV6-2/TRBV6-3
CDR3aa: CASSYSGRDQPQHF

abundance: many
v_gene: TRBV30
CDR3aa: CAWSSGQANTEAFF